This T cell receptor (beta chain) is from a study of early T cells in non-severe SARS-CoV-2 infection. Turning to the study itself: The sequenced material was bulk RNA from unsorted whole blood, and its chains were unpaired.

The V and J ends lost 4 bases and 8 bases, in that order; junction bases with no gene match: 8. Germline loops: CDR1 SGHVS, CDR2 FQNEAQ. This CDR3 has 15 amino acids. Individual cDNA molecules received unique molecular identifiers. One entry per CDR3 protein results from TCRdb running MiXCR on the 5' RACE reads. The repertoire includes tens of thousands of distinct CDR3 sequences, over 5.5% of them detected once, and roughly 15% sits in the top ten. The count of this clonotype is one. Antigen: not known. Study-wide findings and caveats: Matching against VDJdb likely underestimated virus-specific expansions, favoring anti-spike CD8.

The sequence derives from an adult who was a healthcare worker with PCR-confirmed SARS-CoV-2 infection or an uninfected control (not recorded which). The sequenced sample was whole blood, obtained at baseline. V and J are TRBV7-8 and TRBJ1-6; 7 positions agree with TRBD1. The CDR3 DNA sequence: TGTGCCAGCAGCTCCCGGGACAGAGGATATTCACCCCTCCACTTT. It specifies CASSSRDRGYSPLHF.